These 5 T cell receptor beta chains were sequenced from one sample in a study of cytomegalovirus exposure and HLA in healthy donors. In the PCR, 60 Vbeta and 13 Jbeta primers were used. TCRdb's copy holds only in-frame clones and misses some; the assay was immunoSEQ multiplex PCR. The sample has more than 85,000 clones, approximately 80% seen once; the top ten hold 6% to 8.5%. Material for sequencing was PBMCs. These receptor sequences come from a female donor in good health and CMV-seronegative.

The chain carries TRBV7-9 and TRBJ1-6, with 7 bases identical to TRBD1. Looked up from germline, CDR1 is SEHNR and CDR2 is FQNEAQ (reference sequence). J lost 10 bases, V lost 5 bases, and 17 bases had no gene match. CDR3 length equals 17 residues. The CDR3 DNA follows: TGTGCCAGCAGCCAGCAGGGGGGCGAGGGTAATCGCTCACCCCTCCACTTT. This sequence encodes CASSQQGGEGNRSPLHF.

V and J are TRBV18 and TRBJ1-5; D gene ambiguous. V was cut by 4 bases and J by 1 base, with 8 bases left in between. Germline values: CDR1 KGHSH, CDR2 LQKENI. This CDR3 contains 14 residues. DNA of the CDR3: TGTGCCAGCTCACGACTCGAAAGCAATCAGCCCCAGCATTTT. It translates to CASSRLESNQPQHF. Based on the CDR3 plus reference TRBV18 and TRBJ1-5, the full variable domain is NAGVMQNPRHLVRRRGQEARLRCSPMKGHSHVYWYRQLPEEGLKFMVYLQKENIIDESGMPKERFSAEFPKEGPSILRIQQVVRGDSAAYFCASSRLESNQPQHFGDGTRLSIL.

The chain is built from TRBV19 and TRBJ1-2; 7 bases map to TRBD1. This CDR3 region has 16 residues. CDR1 is LNHDA and CDR2 is SQIVND in the germline V gene (reference sequence). V lost 4 bases and J lost 4; bases outside the gene matches: 12. CDR3 sequence: CASSTFYRGSGYGYTF. CDR3 DNA sequence: TGTGCCAGTAGTACCTTCTACAGGGGATCGGGCTATGGCTACACCTTC.

The rearrangement links TRBV5-6 to TRBJ1-2; D perhaps matches TRBD1 (6 bases). Germline CDR1 reads SGHDT; CDR2 reads YYEEEE. There are 14 residues in the CDR3. Trimming stripped 4 bases from V and 5 bases from J, with 15 bases between. The CDR3 sequence: CASSVQQGPYGYTF. Here the CDR3 DNA reads TGTGCCAGCAGCGTCCAACAGGGACCTTATGGCTACACCTTC.

This clone showed up just a few times. V is TRBV7-3 and J is TRBJ2-7, with D possibly TRBD1 on 5 matching bases. Germline-derived CDR1 and CDR2 are SGHTA and FQGTGA. The CDR3 has 14 residues. V was pared by 2 bases and J by 3 bases, with 11 bases between. CDR3 sequence: CASSLAGMFYEQYF. CDR3 nucleotides: TGTGCCAGCAGCTTAGCAGGGATGTTCTACGAGCAGTACTTC.